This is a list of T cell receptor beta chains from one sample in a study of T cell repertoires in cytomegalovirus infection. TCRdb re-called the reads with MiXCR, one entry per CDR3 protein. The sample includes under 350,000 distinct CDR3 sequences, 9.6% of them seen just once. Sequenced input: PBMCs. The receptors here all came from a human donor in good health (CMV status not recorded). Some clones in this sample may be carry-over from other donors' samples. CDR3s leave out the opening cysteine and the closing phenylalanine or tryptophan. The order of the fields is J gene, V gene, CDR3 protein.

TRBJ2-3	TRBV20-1	SYYTDTQY
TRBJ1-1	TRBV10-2	ASSDPNRRIYEAF
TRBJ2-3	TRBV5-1	ASSFRRWDTQY
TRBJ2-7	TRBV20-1	SASIAGGMHEQY
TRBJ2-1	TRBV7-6	ASSGGGTYNEQF
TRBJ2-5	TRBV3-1	ASSPTRETQY
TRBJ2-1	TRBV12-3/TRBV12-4	ASSLVGRQF
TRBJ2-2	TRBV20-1	SAADGGTGELF
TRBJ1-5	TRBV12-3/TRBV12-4	ACRMSVMGNQPQH
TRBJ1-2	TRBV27	ASSPHRLRDRDGYT
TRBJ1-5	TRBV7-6	ASSRSTGGSLNQPQH
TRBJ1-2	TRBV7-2	ASSSGPKARYGYT
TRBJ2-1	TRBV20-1	SAREKGTSGAPSSYNEQF
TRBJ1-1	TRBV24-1	ATSGGSSMNTEAF
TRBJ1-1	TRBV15	ATSRDSGNTEAF
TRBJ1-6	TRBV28	ASCYSLLSSYNSPLH
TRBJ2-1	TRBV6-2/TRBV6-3	ASSYSVLGPASSYNEQF
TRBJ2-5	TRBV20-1	SAREPHRRGETQY
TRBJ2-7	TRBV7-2	ASGYEQY
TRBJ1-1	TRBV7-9	ASSLEAAEAF
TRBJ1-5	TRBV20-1	SARDRSNQPQH
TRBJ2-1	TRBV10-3	AISAGGNEQF
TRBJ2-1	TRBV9	ASSVALGGGYNEQF
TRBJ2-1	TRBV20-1	SAPYNEQF
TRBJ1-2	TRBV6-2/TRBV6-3	ASSPQTWGYT
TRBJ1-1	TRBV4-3	ASSQGEDKNTEAF
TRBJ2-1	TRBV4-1	ASSQDQNEQF
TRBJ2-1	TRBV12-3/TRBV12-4	ASSPESGGNEQF
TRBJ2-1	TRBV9	ASSPRTGGRNEQF
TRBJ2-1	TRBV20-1	SARDPADNEQF
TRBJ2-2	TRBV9	ASSVDSGTGELF
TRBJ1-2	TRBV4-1	ASSQESSYGYT
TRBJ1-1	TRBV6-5	ASSYGTGAWTEAF